The clone carrying this T cell receptor beta chain was counted ten times or more. These data come from a study of response to subunit inactivated influenza vaccine. The CDR3 loop spans 13 amino acids. Trimming stripped 4 bases from V and 0 bases from J, with 7 bases between. CDR1 is SQVTM and CDR2 is ANQGSEA in the germline V gene. Using its own MiXCR run on the RT-PCR reads, TCRdb lists one record per CDR3 protein. The sample lists about 700,000 distinct CDR3 sequences, about 15% occurring once. This specimen was PBMCs from blood, taken less than 15 days before vaccination. The V and J genes are TRBV29-1 and TRBJ1-5; D gene uncertain. The sequence was obtained from a middle-aged man who received an inactivated influenza vaccine. The DNA of the CDR3 is TGCAGCGTTGGGGGTAATAGCAATCAGCCCCAGCATTTT. This encodes CSVGGNSNQPQHF.